The sequence of this T cell receptor (beta chain) was determined in a study of cytomegalovirus exposure and HLA in healthy donors. The length of the CDR3 is 16 residues. Germline V gene lookup returns CDR1 SGHVS and CDR2 FQNEAQ. Trimming took 3 bases from V and 5 from J, leaving 19 bases between them. The PCR contained 60 Vbeta and 13 Jbeta primers. Only in-frame clones appear in the TCRdb table, and some are missing; sequencing was by immunoSEQ multiplex PCR. Among 150,000 or so clones listed, around two thirds were seen once. Sequencing input: PBMCs. This chain joins TRBV7-8 and TRBJ2-5, with D possibly TRBD1 on 8 matching bases. The receptor was derived from a woman aged 18-29 years in good health and CMV-seronegative. CDR3 region: CASSFVGRGREETQYF. The CDR3 coding sequence is TGTGCCAGCAGCTTTGTTGGCAGGGGGCGGGAGGAGACCCAGTACTTC. Using reference TRBV7-8 and TRBJ2-5 for the parts outside the CDR3, the full variable domain is GAGVSQSPRYKVAKRGQDVALRCDPISGHVSLFWYQQALGQGPEFLTYFQNEAQLDKSGLPSDRFFAERPEGSVSTLKIQRTQQEDSAVYLCASSFVGRGREETQYFGPGTRLLVL.